A selection of T cell receptor beta chains follows, all from one sample in a study of T cell repertoires in cytomegalovirus infection. TCRdb called the reads again in MiXCR, with one record for every CDR3 protein. The table shows approximately 500,000 distinct CDR3 sequences, with about 15% occurring only once. Sequenced input: CD8+ T cells from PBMCs. These receptors were taken from a human donor in good health (CMV status not recorded). Some clones in this sample may be carry-over from other donors' samples. Both conserved end residues are part of each CDR3. A D gene is named only where the DNA matches it firmly. Some rows mark clone size as missing; the rest say once, few, many or name a class of expanded clone.

>TRBD1|13|-|TRBJ2-1|TRBV29-1
TGCAGCGTTGAGGACAGGGGGATGTATGAGCAGTTCTTC
CSVEDRGMYEQFF
>TRBD2|15|-|TRBJ2-1|TRBV10-3
TGTGCCATCAGTGAGGTAGCGGGAGGGTACAATGAGCAGTTCTTC
CAISEVAGGYNEQFF
>-|14|few|TRBJ1-1|TRBV12-5
TGTGCTACCTCTGGATGGTGGGGGAACACTGAAGCTTTCTTT
CATSGWWGNTEAFF
>-|12|many|TRBJ1-2|TRBV28
TGTGCCAGCAGTTTAGCTCGACAACTAAACACCTTC
CASSLARQLNTF
>-|15|few|TRBJ1-2|TRBV5-4
TGTGCCAGCAGCACAACTGGGACGGAAGACTATGGCTACACCTTC
CASSTTGTEDYGYTF
>-|14|many|TRBJ2-3|TRBV7-2
TGTGCCAGCAGCTTAGGGGGCATCACAGATACGCAGTATTTT
CASSLGGITDTQYF
>TRBD2|21|many|TRBJ2-1|TRBV5-5
TGTGCCAGCAGCTTCCGACTAGCGGGACGTTATCATGTTAGCTCCTACAATGAGCAGTTCTTC
CASSFRLAGRYHVSSYNEQFF
>TRBD1|19|many|TRBJ1-3|TRBV28
TGTGCCAGCAGCCTACGGACAGGACGACTTTTGAGCTCTGGAAACACCATATATTTT
CASSLRTGRLLSSGNTIYF
>TRBD2|19|many|TRBJ2-6|TRBV7-2
TGTGCCAGCAGCTTCCTCTTCAGCGGGGTAGGCTCTGGGGCCAACGTCCTGACTTTC
CASSFLFSGVGSGANVLTF
>-|11|-|TRBJ1-1|TRBV2
TGTGCCAGCCCGAAACCATCTGAAGCTTTCTTT
CASPKPSEAFF
>-|15|-|TRBJ2-5|TRBV6-6
TGTGCCAGCAGTTCCCCCCCGGACAGCCAAGAGACCCAGTACTTC
CASSSPPDSQETQYF
>TRBD1|17|-|TRBJ2-5|TRBV28
TGTGCCAGCAGTTTATCCGGGACAGGGGGCTTATGGGAGACCCAGTACTTC
CASSLSGTGGLWETQYF
>TRBD1|15|many|TRBJ1-2|TRBV6-6
TGTGCCACCCCGGGAGCAGGGGGCCTCTCTGATGGCTACACCTTC
CATPGAGGLSDGYTF
>TRBD1|16|many|TRBJ1-6|TRBV7-3
TGTGCCAGCAGCCCCAGACAGGGCTCCCATAATTCACCCCTCCACTTT
CASSPRQGSHNSPLHF
>-|18|-|TRBJ2-3|TRBV6-5
TGTGCCAGCAGTTCTCACATAACCGGCCCCTTTAATTCAGATACGCAGTATTTT
CASSSHITGPFNSDTQYF
>TRBD2|18|-|TRBJ2-1|TRBV20-1
TGCAGTGCTAGACACCCTAGCGGGAGGGCGCCCCCTTACAATGAGCAGTTCTTC
CSARHPSGRAPPYNEQFF
>TRBD1|13|once|TRBJ2-1|TRBV5-6
TGTGCCAGCAGCTTGCAAGGGGGCAGGGAACCGTTCTTC
CASSLQGGREPFF
>-|13|many|TRBJ2-1|TRBV7-9
TGTGCCAGCAGCTTAGGACTAACCAATGAGCAGTTCTTC
CASSLGLTNEQFF
>-|19|-|TRBJ2-1|TRBV7-2
TGTGCCAGCAGCTTCAGAGGAGCTAGCGTGAGACCCGAAGGGGAGACCCAGTTCTTC
CASSFRGASVRPEGETQFF
>TRBD1|14|-|TRBJ2-7|TRBV9
TGTGCCAGCAGCGTGGACAGGAGCTCCTACGAGCAGTACTTC
CASSVDRSSYEQYF
>-|13|-|TRBJ2-2|TRBV19
TGTGCCAGTAGTAAATCAGGTACCGGGGAGCTGTTTTTT
CASSKSGTGELFF
>TRBD2|15|medium-sized|TRBJ2-5|TRBV7-8
TGTGCCAGCAGCTTGGAGACTAGCGGGGGAGAGACCCAGTACTTC
CASSLETSGGETQYF